This T cell receptor (beta chain) was documented in a study of blood T cell repertoires in COVID-19. About the research overall: Spain, Italy and the United States supplied samples that represented acute and convalescent COVID-19.

Turning to this clone: The junction departs from the called germline gene at one end, perhaps through a read error.

Germline loops: CDR1 MNHNS, CDR2 SASEGT. CDR3 length: 13 residues. As originally analysed: It was from reference gene primer amplification that nucleated cell counts were estimated. Repertoires were generated with immunoSEQ multiplex PCR, while TCRdb's copy carries only in-frame clones and drops some. Clonal size and the V and J genes are those of that table, whereas D and trimming came from the DNA. Of around 75,000 clones detected, about 88% appear once; the ten largest clones hold roughly 19%. The sample consisted of peripheral blood. V gene TRBV6-1 combines with J gene TRBJ2-7; TRBD1 is a possible D gene (7 bases). This clonotype was obtained from a human donor in a cohort sampled during active COVID-19. The CDR3 loop reads CASSETRGQRSVF. DNA for the CDR3: TGTGCCAGCAGTGAAACGCGGGGACAGAGATCGGTCTTC.